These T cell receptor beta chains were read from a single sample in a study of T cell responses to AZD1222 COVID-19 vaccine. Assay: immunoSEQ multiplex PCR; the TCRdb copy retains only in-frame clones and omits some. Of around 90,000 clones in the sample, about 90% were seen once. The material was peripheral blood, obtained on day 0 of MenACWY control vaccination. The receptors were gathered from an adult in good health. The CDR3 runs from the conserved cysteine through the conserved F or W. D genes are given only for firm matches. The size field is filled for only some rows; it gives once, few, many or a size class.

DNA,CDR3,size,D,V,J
TGTGCCAGCAGCTTCTTACACGTAGATACGCAGTATTTT,CASSFLHVDTQYF,.,.,TRBV7-2,TRBJ2-3
TGTGCCAGTAGTATAGGGGTGCCGAACACCGGGGAGCTGTTTTTT,CASSIGVPNTGELFF,.,.,TRBV19,TRBJ2-2
TGTGCCAGCAGTTTAGGACAGGGGACTTACGAGCAGTACTTC,CASSLGQGTYEQYF,.,TRBD1,TRBV6-5,TRBJ2-7
TGTGCCAGCAGCCAAGTAGTCAGGGAGGAATCACCCCTCCACTTT,CASSQVVREESPLHF,.,.,TRBV4-2,TRBJ1-6
TGTGCCAGCAGCTCGGACAGGGACTATGGCTACACCTTC,CASSSDRDYGYTF,.,TRBD1,TRBV4-2,TRBJ1-2
TGTGCCAGCAGTTCGGACAGGAAGGACCCTCGCGCTTTCTTT,CASSSDRKDPRAFF,.,TRBD1,TRBV6-5,TRBJ1-1
TGTGCCAGTGGAGATAAGCCCCAGCATTTT,CASGDKPQHF,.,.,TRBV6-5,TRBJ1-5
TGTGCCAGCAGTTACCACGCAGTCAGCAATCAGCCCCAGCATTTT,CASSYHAVSNQPQHF,.,.,TRBV6-2/TRBV6-3,TRBJ1-5
TGTGCCAGCAGCGAGGACAGTCTGAACACTGAAGCTTTCTTT,CASSEDSLNTEAFF,.,.,TRBV5-4,TRBJ1-1
TGTGCCAGCTCACCTGACATGAACACTGAAGCTTTCTTT,CASSPDMNTEAFF,.,.,TRBV18,TRBJ1-1
TGCAGCGTTGCGCTTGGGGGCCATCAAGCTTTCTTT,CSVALGGHQAFF,.,.,TRBV29-1,TRBJ1-1
TGTGCCAGCAGCACCTGGGGGGGGCAGGGCAATCAGCCCCAGCATTTT,CASSTWGGQGNQPQHF,.,.,TRBV7-2,TRBJ1-5
TGTGCCAGCAGTCTTTGGACTAGCGGGCAAGAGACCCAGTACTTC,CASSLWTSGQETQYF,.,TRBD2,TRBV2,TRBJ2-5
TGTGCCAGCAGCCAAGATAGAGACACGGGGGGAAACACCATATATTTT,CASSQDRDTGGNTIYF,.,.,TRBV4-2,TRBJ1-3
TGTGCCAGCAGCTTCAAAACAGGGGCCAACACCGGGGAGCTGTTTTTT,CASSFKTGANTGELFF,.,TRBD1,TRBV5-4,TRBJ2-2
TGTGCCAGCAGCCCCCGGGGCGGGGTTGCGTACTTC,CASSPRGGVAYF,.,.,TRBV7-2,TRBJ2-4
TGTGCCACCAGTTCAGTTGAGGGAACTAATGAAAAACTGTTTTTT,CATSSVEGTNEKLFF,.,.,TRBV24-1,TRBJ1-4
TGTGCCAGCAGTTACCCCGGTTTCCCCATCGCTTTCTTT,CASSYPGFPIAFF,.,.,TRBV6-5,TRBJ1-1
TGCAGCGTTGGGTTGGACAGGGAGCAGTTCTTC,CSVGLDREQFF,.,TRBD1,TRBV29-1,TRBJ2-1
TGCAGCGTTGAAGACGGGGCAGGAATGAACACTGAAGCTTTCTTT,CSVEDGAGMNTEAFF,.,.,TRBV29-1,TRBJ1-1
TGTGCCAGCAGCCCTAGCGGGGGGGTCTACGAGCAGTACTTC,CASSPSGGVYEQYF,once,TRBD2,TRBV3-1/TRBV3-2,TRBJ2-7
TGTGCCACCAGTGACCCAAGCGCAGGGGGCGAAGACGAGCAGTACTTC,CATSDPSAGGEDEQYF,once,TRBD1,TRBV24-1,TRBJ2-7
TGTGCCAGCAGCTTAGGACTAGCGGGGGGATCGTACCAAGAGACCCAGTACTTC,CASSLGLAGGSYQETQYF,.,TRBD2,TRBV13,TRBJ2-5
TGTGCCAGCAGTTACCGGGGGACCTCCTACAATGAGCAGTTCTTC,CASSYRGTSYNEQFF,once,.,TRBV6-2/TRBV6-3,TRBJ2-1
TGTGCCAGCAGTTTGGGCAGGGGGCGGGCTAGCGGGCTCCTTCAAGAGACCCAGTACTTC,CASSLGRGRASGLLQETQYF,.,.,TRBV28,TRBJ2-5
TGTGCCAGCTCACCCTGGACAGATCCACCCCTCCACTTT,CASSPWTDPPLHF,.,.,TRBV18,TRBJ1-6
TGTGCCAGCAGTTACCGGGCCTCCTACGAGCAGTACTTC,CASSYRASYEQYF,.,.,TRBV27,TRBJ2-7
TGCAGCGTGGTTGGGTCAACCAATGAGCAGTTCTTC,CSVVGSTNEQFF,few,.,TRBV29-1,TRBJ2-1
TGTGCCAGCAGCTCCGGGACAGGGAGTTCACCCCTCCACTTT,CASSSGTGSSPLHF,.,TRBD1,TRBV2,TRBJ1-6
TGTGCCAGCAGCCCTACTCGGACAGCCACTATGGGCTACACCTTC,CASSPTRTATMGYTF,few,.,TRBV3-1/TRBV3-2,TRBJ1-2
TGTGCCAGCAGCCGGGACAGGGAGGGCTATGGCTACACCTTC,CASSRDREGYGYTF,.,TRBD1,TRBV27,TRBJ1-2
TGTGCCAGCAGTTTAGAAGAGGGAAACACCATATATTTT,CASSLEEGNTIYF,.,.,TRBV12-3/TRBV12-4,TRBJ1-3
TGTGCCAGCAGCTTAGGCGGGACTAGCGGGGGGCCGCAGTATTTT,CASSLGGTSGGPQYF,once,TRBD2,TRBV7-8,TRBJ2-3
TGTGCCAGCAGTTTTCCTGAGGGACGGAGAAACACTGAAGCTTTCTTT,CASSFPEGRRNTEAFF,.,.,TRBV6-5,TRBJ1-1
TGTGCCAGCAGCATTACCGGACGGGGCACAGATACGCAGTATTTT,CASSITGRGTDTQYF,.,.,TRBV5-5,TRBJ2-3
TGCAGCGTTGGCCGACAGGTCGGCGAGCAGTACTTC,CSVGRQVGEQYF,.,.,TRBV29-1,TRBJ2-7
TGTGCCAGCAGCTCCTCCCGGACAGGGCCGCGAGAAAAACTGTTTTTT,CASSSSRTGPREKLFF,.,TRBD1,TRBV11-2,TRBJ1-4
TGTGCCAGCACGCACGGGAAGGGTAATTCACCCCTCCACTTT,CASTHGKGNSPLHF,.,.,TRBV2,TRBJ1-6
TGTGCCAGCAGCGTAGGGTCCAGGCATTGGCGGAACCCCACAGATACGCAGTATTTT,CASSVGSRHWRNPTDTQYF,.,.,TRBV9,TRBJ2-3
TGCGCCAGCAGCCCAGGGACAGGGCGGCCTAATGAAAAACTGTTTTTT,CASSPGTGRPNEKLFF,.,TRBD1,TRBV5-1,TRBJ1-4
TGTGCCAGCAGTGAGGAGGCGGAAGCTAACTATGGCTACACCTTC,CASSEEAEANYGYTF,.,.,TRBV2,TRBJ1-2
TGTGCTAGCAGCTTAGGGGTTGGGCGGGAACACGAGCAGTACTTC,CASSLGVGREHEQYF,.,.,TRBV7-7,TRBJ2-7
TGCAGCGTTGAAGATCAGGGCGTGGAAAAACTGTTTTTT,CSVEDQGVEKLFF,.,.,TRBV29-1,TRBJ1-4
TGTGCCAGCACCACCGGCACAGATACGCAGTATTTT,CASTTGTDTQYF,.,.,TRBV28,TRBJ2-3
TGCGCCAGCAGTTGGCTAGCGTCTAACACCGGGGAGCTGTTTTTT,CASSWLASNTGELFF,.,.,TRBV5-1,TRBJ2-2
TGTGCCAGCAGCTTGGCGTGGACCGGGACGGTGAACACTGAAGCTTTCTTT,CASSLAWTGTVNTEAFF,.,.,TRBV5-5,TRBJ1-1
TGCGCCAGCAGCCAGACCCTTGACAGGGGTGATGGCTACACCTTC,CASSQTLDRGDGYTF,.,TRBD1,TRBV4-3,TRBJ1-2
TGCGCCAGCAGGGGGGGACAGAACACCGGGGAGCTGTTTTTT,CASRGGQNTGELFF,.,.,TRBV10-1,TRBJ2-2
TGTGCCAGCACCGATGGACAGGGGAATCAGCCCCAGCATTTT,CASTDGQGNQPQHF,.,TRBD1,TRBV28,TRBJ1-5
TGTGCCAGCACTGCCAATGAGAGAGCTTTCTTT,CASTANERAFF,once,.,TRBV28,TRBJ1-1
TGTGCCAGCAGCGTAGCCCAAACAGGGGCGGATGGCTACACCTTC,CASSVAQTGADGYTF,.,TRBD1,TRBV9,TRBJ1-2
TGTGCCAGCCGGGGGGCGTCTATCCAGTATTTT,CASRGASIQYF,.,.,TRBV28,TRBJ2-3
TGTGCCAGCAGCGGATTGGGACTAGCTAAAGAGACCCAGTACTTC,CASSGLGLAKETQYF,.,TRBD2,TRBV9,TRBJ2-5